These T cell receptor beta chains were read from a single sample in a study of cytomegalovirus exposure and HLA in healthy donors. Generated by immunoSEQ multiplex PCR, the TCRdb table keeps only in-frame clones and is missing some. The table lists some 200,000 clones, 82% of them singletons, with less than 2% in the top ten. Sequencing was carried out using PBMCs. Receptors originate from a woman between 18 and 30 years old in good health and CMV-seronegative. Each CDR3 is given with its conserved first and last residue. The order of the fields is J gene, D gene, V gene, CDR3 protein, CDR3 DNA. A D gene is named only where the DNA matches it firmly.

TRBJ2-2	TRBD1	TRBV27	CASSLSRGHTGELFF	TGTGCCAGCAGTTTATCCAGGGGGCATACCGGGGAGCTGTTTTTT
TRBJ1-1	.	TRBV29-1	CSVQAIETEAFF	TGCAGCGTGCAGGCGATTGAGACTGAAGCTTTCTTT
TRBJ1-5	TRBD1	TRBV13	CASSLTRGLSNQPQHF	TGTGCCAGCAGCCTTACCAGGGGGCTCAGCAATCAGCCCCAGCATTTT
TRBJ2-1	.	TRBV6-5	CASSTGRERDEQFF	TGTGCCAGCAGTACCGGCCGGGAGCGGGATGAGCAGTTCTTC
TRBJ1-2	.	TRBV11-2	CASSLDEGRNGYTF	TGTGCCAGCAGCTTAGATGAGGGCCGGAATGGCTACACCTTC
TRBJ2-2	TRBD1	TRBV18	CASSLPDRSNTGELFF	TGTGCCAGCTCACTGCCGGACAGGTCGAACACCGGGGAGCTGTTTTTT
TRBJ1-2	TRBD1	TRBV5-1	CASTLGTGGRGYTF	TGCGCCAGCACCTTAGGGACAGGGGGACGCGGCTACACCTTC
TRBJ2-1	.	TRBV7-9	CASSWPEGSEQFF	TGTGCCAGCAGCTGGCCGGAGGGAAGTGAGCAGTTCTTC
TRBJ2-3	TRBD2	TRBV27	CASRMTSGPTDTQYF	TGTGCCAGCAGAATGACTAGCGGCCCCACAGATACGCAGTATTTT
TRBJ2-3	.	TRBV15	CATSRVTAGEDTQYF	TGTGCCACCAGCAGAGTAACCGCAGGGGAGGATACGCAGTATTTT
TRBJ1-6	.	TRBV25-1	CASSRLLDDSPLHF	TGTGCCAGCAGTAGGCTGCTAGACGATTCACCCCTCCACTTT